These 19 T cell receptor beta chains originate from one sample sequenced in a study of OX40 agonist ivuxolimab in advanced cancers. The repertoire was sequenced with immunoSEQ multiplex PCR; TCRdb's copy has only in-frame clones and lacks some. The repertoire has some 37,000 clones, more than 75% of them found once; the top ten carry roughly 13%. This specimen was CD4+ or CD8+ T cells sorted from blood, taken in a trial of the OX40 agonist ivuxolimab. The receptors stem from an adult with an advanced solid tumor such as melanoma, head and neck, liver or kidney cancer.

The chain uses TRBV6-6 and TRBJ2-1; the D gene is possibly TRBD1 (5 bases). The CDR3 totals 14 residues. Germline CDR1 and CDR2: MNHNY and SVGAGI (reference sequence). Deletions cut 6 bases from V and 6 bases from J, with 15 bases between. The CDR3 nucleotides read TGTGCCAGCAGCCAGGGTCTGGGGCCCAATGAGCAGTTCTTC. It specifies CASSQGLGPNEQFF.

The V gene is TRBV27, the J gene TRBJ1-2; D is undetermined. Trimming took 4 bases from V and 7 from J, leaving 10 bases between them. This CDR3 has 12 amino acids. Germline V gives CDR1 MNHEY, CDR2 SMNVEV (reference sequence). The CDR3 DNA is TGTGCCAGCAGTTCGGACGGTTTTGGCTACACCTTC. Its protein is CASSSDGFGYTF.

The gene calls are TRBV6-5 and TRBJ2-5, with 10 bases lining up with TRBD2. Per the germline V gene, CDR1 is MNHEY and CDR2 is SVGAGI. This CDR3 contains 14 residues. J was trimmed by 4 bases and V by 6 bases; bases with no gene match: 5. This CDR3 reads CASSLIAGGETQYF. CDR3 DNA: TGTGCCAGCAGCCTTATAGCGGGAGGAGAGACCCAGTACTTC.

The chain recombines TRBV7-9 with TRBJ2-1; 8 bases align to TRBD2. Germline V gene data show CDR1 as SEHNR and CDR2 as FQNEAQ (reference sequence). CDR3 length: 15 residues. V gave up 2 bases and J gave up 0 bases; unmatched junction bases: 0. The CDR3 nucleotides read TGTGCCAGCAGCTTAAGCGGGAGCTCCTACAATGAGCAGTTCTTC. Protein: CASSLSGSSYNEQFF.

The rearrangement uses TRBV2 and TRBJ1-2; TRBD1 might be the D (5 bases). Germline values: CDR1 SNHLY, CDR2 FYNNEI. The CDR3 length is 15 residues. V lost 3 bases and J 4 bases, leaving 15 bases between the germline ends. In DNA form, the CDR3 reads TGTGCCAGCAGTGAGTCCCCGACAGAGCGCTATGGCTACACCTTC. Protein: CASSESPTERYGYTF.

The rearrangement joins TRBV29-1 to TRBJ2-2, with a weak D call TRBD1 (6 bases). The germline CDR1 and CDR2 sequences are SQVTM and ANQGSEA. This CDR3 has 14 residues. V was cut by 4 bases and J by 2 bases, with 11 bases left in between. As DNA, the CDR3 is TGCAGCGTTGTCCCGGGACAAAACACCGGGGAGCTGTTTTTT. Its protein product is CSVVPGQNTGELFF.

This CDR3 is CASSQDEGVIKNTEAFF. As DNA, the CDR3 is TGTGCCAGCAGCCAAGATGAGGGGGTGATTAAGAACACTGAAGCTTTCTTT. The chain is built from TRBV14 and TRBJ1-1; D is possibly TRBD1 (6 bases). The CDR3 is made up of 17 amino acids. The germline V gene encodes CDR1 SGHDN and CDR2 FVKESK. V lost 0 bases and J lost 1, with 15 bases in between.

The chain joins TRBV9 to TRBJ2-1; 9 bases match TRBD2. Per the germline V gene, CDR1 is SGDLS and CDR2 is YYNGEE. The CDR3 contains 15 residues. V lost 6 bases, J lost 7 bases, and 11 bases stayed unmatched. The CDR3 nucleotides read TGTGCCAGCACCCCAATGGCTAGCGGGGCGAATGAGCAGTTCTTC. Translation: CASTPMASGANEQFF.

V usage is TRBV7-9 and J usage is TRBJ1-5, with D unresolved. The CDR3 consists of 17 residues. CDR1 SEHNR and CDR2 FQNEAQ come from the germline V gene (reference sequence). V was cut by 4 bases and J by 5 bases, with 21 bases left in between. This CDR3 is CASSSSRATKLDQPQHF. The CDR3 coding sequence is TGTGCCAGCAGCTCTTCGCGGGCGACGAAGCTTGATCAGCCCCAGCATTTT.

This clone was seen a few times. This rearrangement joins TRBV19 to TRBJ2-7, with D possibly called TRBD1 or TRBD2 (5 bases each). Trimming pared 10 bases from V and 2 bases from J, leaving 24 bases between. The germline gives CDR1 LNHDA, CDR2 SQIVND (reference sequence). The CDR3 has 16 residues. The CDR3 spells CATEFPGANNAYEQYF. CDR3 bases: TGTGCCACGGAGTTCCCCGGGGCGAATAATGCCTACGAGCAGTACTTC.

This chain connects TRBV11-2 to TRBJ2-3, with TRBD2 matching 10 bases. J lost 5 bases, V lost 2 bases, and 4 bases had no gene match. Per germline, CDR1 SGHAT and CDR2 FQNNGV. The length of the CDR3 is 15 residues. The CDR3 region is CASSLLAGVGDTQYF. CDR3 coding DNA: TGTGCCAGCAGCTTACTAGCGGGAGTAGGAGATACGCAGTATTTT.

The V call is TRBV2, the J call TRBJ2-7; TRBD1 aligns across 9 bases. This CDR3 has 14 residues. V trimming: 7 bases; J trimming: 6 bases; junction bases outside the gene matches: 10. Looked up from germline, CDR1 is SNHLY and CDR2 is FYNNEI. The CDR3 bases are TGTGCCAGCATCAAACAGGGGGCGTTTTTCGAGCAGTACTTC. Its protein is CASIKQGAFFEQYF.

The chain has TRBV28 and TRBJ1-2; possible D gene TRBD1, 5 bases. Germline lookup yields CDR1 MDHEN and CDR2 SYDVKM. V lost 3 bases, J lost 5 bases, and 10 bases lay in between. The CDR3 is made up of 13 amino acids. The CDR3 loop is CASSLSRVYGYTF. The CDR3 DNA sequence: TGTGCCAGCAGTTTGAGCAGGGTGTATGGCTACACCTTC.

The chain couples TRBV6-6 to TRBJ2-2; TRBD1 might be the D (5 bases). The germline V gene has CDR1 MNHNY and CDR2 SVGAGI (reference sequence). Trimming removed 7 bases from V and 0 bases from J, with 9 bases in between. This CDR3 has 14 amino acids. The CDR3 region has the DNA TGTGCCAGCACCTCAGGGTCGAACACCGGGGAGCTGTTTTTT. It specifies CASTSGSNTGELFF.

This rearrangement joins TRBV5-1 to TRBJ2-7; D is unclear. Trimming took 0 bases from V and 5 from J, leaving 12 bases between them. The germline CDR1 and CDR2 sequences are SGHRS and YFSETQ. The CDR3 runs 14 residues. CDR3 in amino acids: CASSLVGPAHEQYF. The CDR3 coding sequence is TGCGCCAGCAGCTTGGTCGGGCCAGCCCACGAGCAGTACTTC.

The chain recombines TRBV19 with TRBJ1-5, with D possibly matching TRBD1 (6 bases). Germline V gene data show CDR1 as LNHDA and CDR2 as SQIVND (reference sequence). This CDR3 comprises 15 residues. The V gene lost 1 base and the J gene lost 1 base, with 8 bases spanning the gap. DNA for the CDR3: TGTGCCAGTAGTATAGTTAGGGGGAGCAATCAGCCCCAGCATTTT. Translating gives CASSIVRGSNQPQHF.

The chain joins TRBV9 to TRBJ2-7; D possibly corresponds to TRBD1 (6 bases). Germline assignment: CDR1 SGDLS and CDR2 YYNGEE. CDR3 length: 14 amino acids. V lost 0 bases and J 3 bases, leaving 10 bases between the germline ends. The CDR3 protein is CASSVGPGVYEQYF. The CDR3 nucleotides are TGTGCCAGCAGCGTAGGGCCAGGGGTCTACGAGCAGTACTTC.

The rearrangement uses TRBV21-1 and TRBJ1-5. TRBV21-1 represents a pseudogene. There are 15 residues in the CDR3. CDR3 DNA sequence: TGTGCCAGCCTTGGCAGGCCGGGCCTGTACCAGCCCCAGCATTTT. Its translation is CASLGRPGLYQPQHF.

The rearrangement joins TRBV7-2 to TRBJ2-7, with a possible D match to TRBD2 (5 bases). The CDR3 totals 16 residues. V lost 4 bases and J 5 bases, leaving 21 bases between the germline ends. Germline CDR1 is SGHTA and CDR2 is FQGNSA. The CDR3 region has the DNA TGTGCCAGCAGCTATCCGGACGGAGGCCGGGATCACGAGCAGTACTTC. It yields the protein CASSYPDGGRDHEQYF.